The 27 T cell receptor beta chains below were found in one sample sequenced in a study of CD8 T cells in Susac syndrome. The authors reverse transcribed roughly 0.5 to 1 ug RNA with random hexamers. MiXCR, run by TCRdb on the immunoSEQ multiplex PCR reads, gives a single entry per CDR3 protein. Seen here are 150,000 to 200,000 distinct CDR3 sequences, approximately 94% observed once, and the top ten hold 0.095% to 0.13%. Material for sequencing was CD4+ T cells from PBMCs. All receptors come from a human donor with Susac syndrome.

V and J are TRBV14 and TRBJ2-3; 9 bases line up with TRBD1. Trimming took 3 bases from V and 6 from J; bases not matched to a gene: 10. The CDR3 extends over 16 amino acids. Germline CDR1 reads SGHDN; CDR2 reads FVKESK. CDR3 sequence: CASSHRRDRDWDTQYF. CDR3 DNA sequence: TGTGCCAGCAGCCATCGCCGGGACAGGGATTGGGATACGCAGTATTTT.

The chain combines TRBV15 with TRBJ1-1; D may be TRBD1 (5 bases). Germline V gene sequence: CDR1 LNHNV, CDR2 YYDKDF (reference sequence). The CDR3 length is 15 residues. V was shortened by 0 bases and J by 3 bases, with 11 bases between the two germline ends. CDR3: CATSRDNRRDTEAFF. CDR3 nucleotides: TGTGCCACCAGCAGAGATAATCGCAGGGACACTGAAGCTTTCTTT.

The chain employs TRBV12-3 or TRBV12-4 and TRBJ2-7; 8 nucleotides line up with TRBD1. Trimming at V came to 4 bases and at J to 1 base, leaving 0 bases not matched to a gene. CDR3 size: 13 residues. This chain's CDR3 is CASSWDRSYEQYF. Here the CDR3 DNA reads TGTGCCAGCAGTTGGGACAGGTCCTACGAGCAGTACTTC.

This clonotype has only one observation. The chain carries TRBV2 and TRBJ2-5, with D maybe TRBD1 (6 bases). The germline V gene encodes CDR1 SNHLY and CDR2 FYNNEI. CDR3 length: 14 residues. The V end was cut by 2 bases, the J end by 0 bases, with 7 bases between. The CDR3 protein is CASSENRDQETQYF. The CDR3 nucleotides read TGTGCCAGCAGTGAAAACAGGGACCAAGAGACCCAGTACTTC.

The chain combines TRBV2 with TRBJ2-5; 9 bases are shared with TRBD1. The length of the CDR3 is 13 residues. Losses at the gene ends were 5 bases for V and 4 bases for J; bases not matched to a gene: 2. CDR1 is SNHLY and CDR2 is FYNNEI in the germline V gene. The chain's CDR3 is CASSKDRGETQYF. The CDR3 DNA reads as TGTGCCAGCAGTAAGGACAGGGGAGAGACCCAGTACTTC. The full variable domain, rest sourced from reference TRBV2 and TRBJ2-5, is EPEVTQTPSHQVTQMGQEVILRCVPISNHLYFYWYRQILGQKVEFLVSFYNNEISEKSEIFDDQFSVERPDGSNFTLKIRSTKLEDSAMYFCASSKDRGETQYFGPGTRLLVL.

The chain combines TRBV29-1 with TRBJ1-3; D not resolved. This CDR3 spans 13 amino acids. Germline-derived CDR1 and CDR2 are SQVTM and ANQGSEA. V was pared by 5 bases and J by 4 bases, with 12 bases between. The CDR3 protein is CSVTGRGGNTIYF. The CDR3, as DNA: TGCAGCGTTACGGGGAGAGGAGGAAACACCATATATTTT.

V is TRBV5-1 and J is TRBJ2-7; 10 positions agree with TRBD1. This CDR3 contains 16 residues. Trimming cost V 1 base and J 4 bases; bases outside gene matches: 8. Per the germline V gene, CDR1 is SGHRS and CDR2 is YFSETQ. CDR3 residues: CASSLRPGQGLYEQYF. CDR3 nucleotide sequence: TGCGCCAGCAGCTTGCGCCCGGGACAGGGGTTGTACGAGCAGTACTTC.

CDR3 sequence: CASSENGGPVETQYF. The CDR3 nucleotides read TGTGCCAGCAGTGAAAACGGGGGGCCGGTGGAGACCCAGTACTTC. The chain links TRBV2 to TRBJ2-5; TRBD2 might be the D (7 bases). Trimming removed 2 bases at V and 5 bases at J, with 15 bases between. Germline V gives CDR1 SNHLY, CDR2 FYNNEI. The CDR3 contains 15 residues.

The chain combines TRBV20-1 with TRBJ2-3; 13 positions match TRBD2. This CDR3 has 18 amino acids. Trimming cost V 3 bases and J 4 bases; bases outside gene matches: 13. Germline V gene lookup returns CDR1 DFQATT and CDR2 SNEGSKA (reference sequence). CDR3 coding DNA: TGCAGTGCTAGTGTGACTAGCGGGGGGCAAGTCATGCCAGATACGCAGTATTTT. As protein: CSASVTSGGQVMPDTQYF.

CDR3: CASSFHRNTGELFF. DNA of the CDR3: TGTGCCAGCAGTTTCCACAGGAACACCGGGGAGCTGTTTTTT. The V call is TRBV6-5, the J call TRBJ2-2, with D uncertain. The CDR3 is 14 amino acids. The V gene's germline CDR1 is MNHEY and CDR2 SVGAGI. V lost 4 bases and J lost 1, with 7 bases in between.

The gene calls are TRBV3-1 and TRBJ2-1, with a possible D match to TRBD2 (6 bases). Germline lookup yields CDR1 LGHDT and CDR2 YNNKEL (reference sequence). The germline V and J ends were trimmed by 9 bases and 8 bases, with 11 bases remaining between them. The CDR3 loop spans 11 amino acids. The CDR3 DNA sequence: TGTGCCAGTTCGGGGGTCCATGAGCAGTTCTTC. It translates to CASSGVHEQFF.

The chain is built from TRBV20-1 and TRBJ1-5; 7 nucleotides line up with TRBD1. The germline CDR1 and CDR2 sequences are DFQATT and SNEGSKA (reference sequence). CDR3 length equals 14 residues. DNA of the CDR3: TGCAGCGGCAGGCAGGGGGTAACCGTGGAGCCCCAGCATTTT. Its translation is CSGRQGVTVEPQHF.

The rearrangement uses TRBV12-3 or TRBV12-4 and TRBJ1-2, with D perhaps TRBD1 (5 bases). This CDR3 spans 13 amino acids. V lost 2 bases and J lost 8, with 12 bases in between. The CDR3 sequence: CASSLRQGTGYTF. The CDR3 nucleotides are TGTGCCAGCAGTTTACGTCAGGGCACAGGCTACACCTTC.

This clonotype was detected once. The chain couples TRBV29-1 to TRBJ2-7; 8 nucleotides match TRBD1. From germline, CDR1 is SQVTM and CDR2 ANQGSEA. There are 16 residues in the CDR3. V lost 2 bases to trimming and J lost 2 bases; unmatched junction nucleotides: 11. The CDR3 DNA reads TGCAGCGTTGAATCCCGCGGCAGGACAGGGACCTACGAGCAGTACTTC. Encoded protein: CSVESRGRTGTYEQYF.

The chain carries TRBV7-9 and TRBJ1-6; the match to TRBD1 covers 10 bases. The ends lost 5 bases at V and 8 bases at J; junction bases unmatched: 6. The CDR3 has 15 residues. Germline V gene data show CDR1 as SEHNR and CDR2 as FQNEAQ (reference sequence). The CDR3 DNA sequence: TGTGCCAGCAGCCCCACCGGGACAGGGGATTCACCCCTCCACTTT. Amino acids: CASSPTGTGDSPLHF. Full variable domain (outside the CDR3, taken from reference TRBV7-9 and TRBJ1-6): DTGVSQNPRHKITKRGQNVTFRCDPISEHNRLYWYRQTLGQGPEFLTYFQNEAQLEKSRLLSDRFSAERPKGSFSTLEIQRTEQGDSAMYLCASSPTGTGDSPLHFGNGTRLTVT.

This rearrangement joins TRBV20-1 to TRBJ2-5; 10 positions match TRBD2. After removal of 5 bases from V and 2 bases from J, the junction contained 8 bases not matched to a gene. Germline CDR1 DFQATT, CDR2 SNEGSKA (reference sequence). The CDR3 covers 15 residues. This chain's CDR3 is CSAPSGGAQQETQYF. The CDR3 DNA sequence: TGCAGTGCTCCCAGCGGGGGGGCCCAACAAGAGACCCAGTACTTC.

This chain connects TRBV5-1 to TRBJ2-1; TRBD1 matches at 8 bases. The CDR3 covers 14 residues. With 7 bases clipped from V and 6 bases from J, the junction kept 9 bases outside the gene matches. The germline gives CDR1 SGHRS, CDR2 YFSETQ. The CDR3 DNA sequence: TGCGCCAGCGAAGAAGGGACAGGACCCAATGAGCAGTTCTTC. Encoded protein: CASEEGTGPNEQFF.

This sequence joins TRBV7-8 and TRBJ1-1; D remains ambiguous. V was shortened by 1 base and J by 3 bases, with 6 bases between the two germline ends. Per the germline V gene, CDR1 is SGHVS and CDR2 is FQNEAQ. This CDR3 has 13 residues. The CDR3 region is CASSLVEHTEAFF. The CDR3 nucleotides read TGTGCCAGCAGCTTAGTAGAACACACTGAAGCTTTCTTT.

This sequence joins TRBV3-1 and TRBJ1-2; D is unresolved. Germline V lookup: CDR1 LGHDT, CDR2 YNNKEL (reference sequence). This CDR3 is 13 amino acids long. V was shortened by 0 bases and J by 5 bases, with 7 bases between the two germline ends. This CDR3 is CASSQEPAYGYTF. CDR3 DNA sequence: TGTGCCAGCAGCCAAGAGCCGGCTTATGGCTACACCTTC.

This chain joins TRBV7-3 and TRBJ2-3; TRBD2 agrees at 12 bases. Germline CDR1 is SGHTA and CDR2 is FQGTGA. After removal of 4 bases from V and 5 bases from J, the junction contained 10 bases not matched to a gene. The CDR3 extends over 17 amino acids. The CDR3 loop reads CASSSRLAGGHEDTQYF. DNA of the CDR3: TGTGCCAGCAGCTCACGCCTAGCGGGGGGGCACGAAGATACGCAGTATTTT.

V is TRBV5-6 and J is TRBJ2-5; TRBD1 might be the D (5 bases). The V end was cut by 1 base, the J end by 1 base, with 17 bases between. Germline CDR1 reads SGHDT; CDR2 reads YYEEEE. The CDR3 sequence is 17 residues long. The CDR3, as DNA: TGTGCCAGCAGCTTGTCTAGACAGTCAATCCTCCAAGAGACCCAGTACTTC. Translated: CASSLSRQSILQETQYF.

This clonotype came up once. The chain carries TRBV29-1 and TRBJ1-5, with unresolved D. This CDR3 is built from 12 residues. Looked up from germline, CDR1 is SQVTM and CDR2 is ANQGSEA. With 4 bases removed from V and 4 bases from J, the gap between germline ends came to 8 bases. The CDR3 nucleotides read TGCAGCGTTGGGAACGTTAATCAGCCCCAGCATTTT. Its translation is CSVGNVNQPQHF.

The J gene is TRBJ1-2, the V gene TRBV6-5, with 7 bases lining up with TRBD1. Germline V gene lookup returns CDR1 MNHEY and CDR2 SVGAGI. The J segment lost 7 bases and the V segment lost 2 bases, leaving 4 bases of the junction unmatched. CDR3 size: 13 residues. Written as DNA, the CDR3 is TGTGCCAGCAGTTACGACAGGGAGGGTGGCTACACCTTC. Translating it yields CASSYDREGGYTF.

This clonotype has only one observation. V gene TRBV27 combines with J gene TRBJ2-3; unclear D gene. This CDR3 contains 15 residues. CDR1 and CDR2 (germline): MNHEY, SMNVEV (reference sequence). V was cut by 7 bases and J by 2 bases, with 16 bases left in between. In nucleotides, the CDR3 is TGTGCCAGCACCCCCCACCTGAGGTTCACAGATACGCAGTATTTT. Its protein is CASTPHLRFTDTQYF.

The rearrangement uses TRBV20-1 and TRBJ2-1; 10 bases align to TRBD2. Germline CDR1 is DFQATT and CDR2 is SNEGSKA (reference sequence). The CDR3 covers 15 residues. The trim removed 5 bases at V and 9 bases at J, leaving 13 bases unmatched. CDR3 sequence reads: CSADKAGGPWGEQFF. The CDR3 nucleotides are TGCAGTGCTGACAAAGCGGGGGGGCCGTGGGGTGAGCAGTTCTTC.

The chain links TRBV2 to TRBJ2-7, with 8 bases fitting TRBD1. Trimming cost V 0 bases and J 5 bases; bases outside gene matches: 9. CDR1 and CDR2 from the germline V gene are SNHLY and FYNNEI. The CDR3 loop spans 16 amino acids. This chain's CDR3 is CASSEAAGQGIHEQYF. CDR3 DNA sequence: TGTGCCAGCAGTGAAGCGGCCGGACAGGGTATCCACGAGCAGTACTTC.

This rearrangement joins TRBV5-4 to TRBJ2-1; 7 bases map to TRBD2. Germline CDR1 and CDR2: SGHNT and YYREEE (reference sequence). The CDR3 is made up of 17 amino acids. V was pared by 3 bases and J by 0 bases, with 9 bases of the junction left unmatched. The CDR3 region is CASSWGGRGSSYNEQFF. The CDR3 nucleotides read TGTGCCAGCAGCTGGGGTGGGCGGGGGAGCTCCTACAATGAGCAGTTCTTC.